These 8 T cell receptor beta chains came from one sample sequenced in a study of T cells in women clearing cervical HPV infection. Measured with immunoSEQ multiplex PCR; TCRdb has only the in-frame clones, and not every one. Its table lists tens of thousands of clones. Sequencing was carried out using blood buffy coat. The receptors originated from a woman aged 18 to 69 with a cervical HPV16 infection that either progressed to CIN3+ or cleared (not recorded which).

About this clone: The sequenced fragment ends 3 residues before the CDR3 boundary, so the rest is inferred from the germline J gene. This chain connects TRBV20-1 to TRBJ1-4; 10 bases align to TRBD1. Germline CDR1 DFQATT, CDR2 SNEGSKA (reference sequence). The CDR3 is 13 residues long. Trimming at V came to 6 bases and at J to 10 bases, leaving 8 bases not matched to a gene. CDR3 amino acids: CSAGTGALGKLFF. Partial CDR3 DNA: TGCAGTGCGGGGACAGGGGCGTTAGGAAAA.

Regarding this clone: Read sequence stops 3 residues before the CDR3 end, and the germline J gene provides the missing end. The V gene is TRBV5-1, the J gene TRBJ2-2; D may be TRBD1 (6 bases). V was pared by 1 base and J by 7 bases, with 11 bases between. This CDR3 has 14 residues. CDR1 and CDR2 (germline): SGHRS, YFSETQ. Partial CDR3 DNA: TGCGCCAGCAGCTTGCAGGGGTTGGACGGGGAG. Encoded protein: CASSLQGLDGE. The full CDR3 protein reads CASSLQGLDGELFF.

Regarding this clone: The read falls 3 residues short of the CDR3 end, and the missing part is taken from the germline J gene. The rearrangement links TRBV5-1 to TRBJ2-2, with TRBD2 identical over 9 bases. CDR1 is SGHRS, CDR2 YFSETQ, per germline. This CDR3 comprises 16 residues. J gave up 4 bases and V 3 bases, and 7 bases lay outside the gene matches. The CDR3 sequence: CASSSSSGVSTGELFF. CDR3 DNA, as far as it was read: TGCGCCAGCAGCTCCTCTAGCGGGGTGAGCACCGGGGAG.

A note on this clone: The missing CDR3 end, 3 residues past where the read stops, is filled in from the germline J gene. The chain is built from TRBV19 and TRBJ1-2, with D perhaps matching TRBD1 (6 bases). The CDR3 has 14 amino acids. Per the germline V gene, CDR1 is LNHDA and CDR2 is SQIVND (reference sequence). The germline V and J ends were trimmed by 9 bases and 2 bases, with 16 bases remaining between them. CDR3 DNA, as far as it was read: TGTGCCAGCACAGGGACGGGGATCAACTATGGC. This codes for CASTGTGINYG. The whole CDR3 sequence is CASTGTGINYGYTF.

For this clone: The observed sequence ends 3 residues before the CDR3 terminus, with the missing tail filled in from the germline J gene. This chain links TRBV30 with TRBJ1-1; the D gene is possibly TRBD1 (5 bases). CDR1 and CDR2 (germline): GTSNPN, SVGIG (reference sequence). This CDR3 comprises 13 residues. Deletions cut 3 bases from V and 1 base from J, with 9 bases between. The CDR3 sequence: CAWSSTENTEAFF. The sequenced part of the CDR3 DNA is TGTGCCTGGAGCTCGACAGAGAACACTGAA.

About this clone: The missing CDR3 end, 3 residues past where the read stops, is filled in from the germline J gene. This chain connects TRBV23-1 to TRBJ2-2; D remains unclear. TRBV23-1 is known as an ORF, though its function is uncertain. This CDR3 has 18 residues. V gave up 3 bases and J gave up 2 bases, with 19 bases separating them. The CDR3: CASSQLSATLTNTGELFF. CDR3 bases read: TGCGCCAGCAGTCAGTTATCAGCGACCTTAACAAACACCGGGGAG.

Points on this clone: The CDR3 goes on 3 residues after the read ends, and that part is filled in from the germline J gene. The chain couples TRBV29-1 to TRBJ1-1; TRBD1 matches at 7 bases. Per germline, CDR1 SQVTM and CDR2 ANQGSEA. CDR3 length: 13 residues. CDR3: CSVEDRTGGEAFF. The part of the CDR3 DNA that was read is TGCAGCGTTGAAGATAGGACAGGCGGGGAA.

Details on this clone: The read ends 3 residues shy of where the CDR3 ends; the end is completed using the germline J gene. The V call is TRBV20-1, the J call TRBJ2-1; 8 bases fit TRBD2. Germline V CDR1 and CDR2: DFQATT, SNEGSKA (reference sequence). The junction had 15 bases not matched to a gene; V was cut back by 5 bases and J by 0 bases. The CDR3 runs to 18 residues. The CDR3 spells CSADDSGGGLSSYNEQFF. CDR3 bases read: TGCAGTGCTGACGACTCTGGCGGGGGGTTGAGCTCCTACAATGAG.